A single sample gave rise to the 20 T cell receptor beta chains below, sequenced in a study of CD8 T cells in Susac syndrome. RNA in amounts of roughly 0.5 to 1 ug was reverse transcribed with random hexamers. TCRdb reprocessed the immunoSEQ multiplex PCR reads via MiXCR and lists one record per CDR3 protein. The sample consists of some 300,000 distinct CDR3 sequences, approximately 85% of them appearing once. Sequencing was performed on CD8+ T cells from PBMCs. Receptors were obtained from a human donor with multiple sclerosis.

In its sample, this clonotype was seen once. The rearrangement links TRBV11-2 to TRBJ1-3, with D possibly being TRBD1 (5 bases). Between the trimmed V and J ends, which lost 3 bases and 0 bases, there was a span of 21 bases. CDR3 length: 19 residues. The V gene's germline CDR1 is SGHAT and CDR2 FQNNGV. Here the CDR3 DNA reads TGTGCCAGCAGCTTGTCTACTTATGACAGTGAAGCCTCTGGAAACACCATATATTTT. Protein sequence: CASSLSTYDSEASGNTIYF.

The rearrangement joins TRBV28 to TRBJ2-2; TRBD2 agrees at 13 bases. J gave up 4 bases and V 5 bases, and 10 bases lay outside the gene matches. Germline V gene data show CDR1 as MDHEN and CDR2 as SYDVKM. The CDR3 is 18 amino acids. CDR3 in amino acids: CASSPTSGRALGTGELFF. The CDR3 DNA is TGTGCCAGCAGTCCAACTAGCGGGAGGGCCTTGGGCACCGGGGAGCTGTTTTTT.

With respect to this clonotype: Germline and junction disagree at one end, which may indicate a read error. The chain links TRBV19 to TRBJ1-1, with a weak D call TRBD1 (5 bases). Germline assignment: CDR1 LNHDA and CDR2 SQIVND (reference sequence). The CDR3 sequence is 16 residues long. The CDR3 coding sequence is TGTGCCAGTAGTGCCGGGGCGCTCACTCTGAATACTGAAGCTTTCTTT. Protein product: CASSAGALTLNTEAFF.

The sample holds one count of this clonotype. This chain joins TRBV12-3 or TRBV12-4 and TRBJ1-4, with 8 nucleotides matching TRBD1. CDR3 length: 13 residues. V lost 6 bases and J lost 5; bases outside the gene matches: 2. CDR3 sequence reads: CASRNRGNEKLFF. CDR3 sequence (DNA): TGTGCCAGCAGGAACAGGGGGAATGAAAAACTGTTTTTT.

The chain links TRBV5-1 to TRBJ2-7; 10 nucleotides align to TRBD1. Germline CDR1 and CDR2: SGHRS and YFSETQ. This CDR3 has 15 amino acids. V was clipped by 3 bases and J by 2 bases; unmatched bases: 5. As DNA, the CDR3 is TGCGCCAGCAGCTCACCCGACAGGGGGCCCTACGAGCAGTACTTC. Translation gives CASSSPDRGPYEQYF.

The chain uses TRBV7-9 and TRBJ2-2; D perhaps matches TRBD1 (5 bases). Trimming cost V 8 bases and J 3 bases, with 16 bases left between them. CDR1 and CDR2 (germline): SEHNR, FQNEAQ (reference sequence). The CDR3 runs to 15 residues. The CDR3 bases are TGTGCCAGCCTCAGGGCTTATGCGGACACCGGGGAGCTGTTTTTT. This sequence encodes CASLRAYADTGELFF. Together with reference TRBV7-9 and TRBJ2-2, the CDR3 gives the full variable domain: DTGVSQNPRHKITKRGQNVTFRCDPISEHNRLYWYRQTLGQGPEFLTYFQNEAQLEKSRLLSDRFSAERPKGSFSTLEIQRTEQGDSAMYLCASLRAYADTGELFFGEGSRLTVL.

In its sample, this clonotype was seen once. The chain joins TRBV28 to TRBJ2-3; D remains ambiguous. CDR3 length: 14 residues. V shed 2 bases and J shed 2 bases, with 8 bases lying between them. The germline gives CDR1 MDHEN, CDR2 SYDVKM. CDR3 bases: TGTGCCAGCAGTTTAAACTTTAACACAGATACGCAGTATTTT. Its translation is CASSLNFNTDTQYF.

Here the CDR3 DNA reads TGTGCCACCAGTGATTTGGGACAGGGGAGAGTGAGGAATGAGCAGTTCTTC. Protein sequence: CATSDLGQGRVRNEQFF. The V and J genes are TRBV24-1 and TRBJ2-1; 9 bases align to TRBD1. CDR1 and CDR2 from the germline V gene are KGHDR and SFDVKD. Germline trimming cut 0 bases from V and 7 bases from J; bases unmatched to any gene: 9. The CDR3 has 17 amino acids.

This rearrangement joins TRBV14 to TRBJ2-1; no clear D. Trimming left V 1 base short and J 0 bases short, with 10 bases between. Germline loops: CDR1 SGHDN, CDR2 FVKESK. The CDR3 extends over 16 amino acids. CDR3 residues: CASSQVSYSSYNEQFF. DNA for the CDR3: TGTGCCAGCAGCCAAGTTTCCTACAGCTCCTACAATGAGCAGTTCTTC.

The rearrangement links TRBV6-1 to TRBJ2-5; D is perhaps TRBD1 (6 bases). CDR1 and CDR2 from the germline V gene are MNHNS and SASEGT. The CDR3 has 16 residues. Trimming took 8 bases from V and 2 from J, leaving 21 bases between them. CDR3 in amino acids: CASYQRAGDSQETQYF. The CDR3 nucleotides read TGTGCCAGCTACCAACGGGCAGGGGATTCTCAAGAGACCCAGTACTTC.

The chain carries TRBV28 and TRBJ2-5; TRBD2 agrees at 9 bases. Germline CDR1 MDHEN, CDR2 SYDVKM. With 8 bases clipped from V and 5 bases from J, the junction kept 6 bases outside the gene matches. The CDR3 is 13 amino acids. This CDR3 is CASGVAGDETQYF. In nucleotides, the CDR3 is TGTGCCAGCGGGGTAGCGGGAGACGAGACCCAGTACTTC.

This rearrangement joins TRBV27 to TRBJ2-1; 9 nucleotides line up with TRBD2. The J segment lost 5 bases and the V segment lost 5 bases, leaving 7 bases of the junction unmatched. The CDR3 extends over 15 amino acids. Germline assignment: CDR1 MNHEY and CDR2 SMNVEV (reference sequence). CDR3 bases: TGTGCCAGCAGTATCGGACTAGCGAGCAACAATGAGCAGTTCTTC. It yields the protein CASSIGLASNNEQFF.

J is TRBJ2-7 and V is TRBV28, with TRBD1 matching over 7 bases. This CDR3 is 14 amino acids long. V dropped 6 bases and J dropped 2; count of bases not matched to a gene: 7. Germline CDR1 and CDR2: MDHEN and SYDVKM. The CDR3 region has the DNA TGTGCCAGCAGGACTGACAGGGCGGCCTACGAGCAGTACTTC. Encoded protein: CASRTDRAAYEQYF.

This clonotype came up a few times. This chain links TRBV11-2 with TRBJ2-7; 11 positions match TRBD1. The length of the CDR3 is 17 residues. The germline V gene has CDR1 SGHAT and CDR2 FQNNGV. The J segment lost 0 bases and the V segment lost 1 base, leaving 5 bases of the junction unmatched. The CDR3: CASSLGTGGLISYEQYF. DNA of the CDR3: TGTGCCAGCAGCTTAGGGACAGGGGGCCTAATCTCCTACGAGCAGTACTTC.

V is TRBV19 and J is TRBJ2-7, with a weak D call TRBD1 (6 bases). Trimming removed 1 base from V and 1 base from J, with 11 bases in between. Germline values: CDR1 LNHDA, CDR2 SQIVND (reference sequence). The CDR3 loop spans 15 amino acids. The CDR3 DNA is TGTGCCAGTAGTATAGTGGGCAGGGGTTCCTACGAGCAGTACTTC. Protein: CASSIVGRGSYEQYF.

The V call is TRBV12-3 or TRBV12-4, the J call TRBJ1-3; D is unclear. The CDR3 totals 16 residues. The V and J ends lost 5 bases and 4 bases respectively, with 18 bases between them. CDR3 region: CASSPRVKVAGNTIYF. The CDR3 coding sequence is TGTGCCAGCAGTCCCCGGGTCAAAGTTGCAGGAAACACCATATATTTT.

The rearrangement joins TRBV20-1 to TRBJ2-5; 8 bases match TRBD1. The V gene end was trimmed by 5 bases and the J gene end by 5 bases; junction bases not matched to a gene: 4. The CDR3 runs to 12 residues. CDR1 DFQATT and CDR2 SNEGSKA come from the germline V gene (reference sequence). This CDR3 reads CSAQGAPETQYF. Here the CDR3 DNA reads TGCAGTGCTCAGGGGGCACCCGAGACCCAGTACTTC.

V usage is TRBV9 and J usage is TRBJ2-7; D is possibly TRBD1 or TRBD2 (5 bases each). The CDR3 runs to 12 residues. The germline V gene encodes CDR1 SGDLS and CDR2 YYNGEE. Deletions cut 3 bases from V and 9 bases from J, with 13 bases between. CDR3 bases: TGTGCCAGCAGCGCGGGACGGAACTTGCAGTACTTC. It encodes CASSAGRNLQYF. Full variable domain (missing parts from reference TRBV9 and TRBJ2-7): DSGVTQTPKHLITATGQRVTLRCSPRSGDLSVYWYQQSLDQGLQFLIQYYNGEERAKGNILERFSAQQFPDLHSELNLSSLELGDSALYFCASSAGRNLQYFGPGTRLTVT.

This chain uses TRBV4-2 with TRBJ2-7, with D perhaps matching TRBD2 (5 bases). The CDR3 is 15 residues long. Trimming removed 0 bases from V and 2 bases from J, with 11 bases in between. From germline, CDR1 is LGHNA and CDR2 YNFKEQ. The CDR3 is CASSQEGSTPYEQYF. The CDR3 region has the DNA TGTGCCAGCAGCCAAGAAGGGAGTACTCCCTACGAGCAGTACTTC.

CDR3 coding DNA: TGTGCCAGCAGTTTCCCCCGCTCCTACGAGCAGTACTTC. It is translated as CASSFPRSYEQYF. This sequence joins TRBV28 and TRBJ2-7; D ambiguous. Trimming took off 3 bases at V and 0 bases at J, with 6 bases between the two ends. The germline gives CDR1 MDHEN, CDR2 SYDVKM. CDR3 length: 13 residues. The variable domain in full, completed from reference TRBV28 and TRBJ2-7, reads DVKVTQSSRYLVKRTGEKVFLECVQDMDHENMFWYRQDPGLGLRLIYFSYDVKMKEKGDIPEGYSVSREKKERFSLILESASTNQTSMYLCASSFPRSYEQYFGPGTRLTVT.